This entry is about one T cell receptor beta chain. The CDR3 loop spans 15 amino acids. Germline loops: CDR1 LNHDA, CDR2 SQIVND (reference sequence). V was pared by 3 bases and J by 6 bases, with 9 bases of the junction left unmatched. Authors' data handling: Reference gene primer amplification in the assay estimated nucleated cell counts. Measured with immunoSEQ multiplex PCR; TCRdb has only the in-frame clones, and not every one. The V and J calls and the clone size are those of that table, but D and trimming were determined from the DNA. The sample lists tens of thousands of clones, 75% to 95% seen once, with over 8% in the top ten. The data derive from a study of blood T cell repertoires in COVID-19. At the level of the study: Sites across the United States, Italy and Spain contributed samples from acute and convalescent COVID-19. The analysed material was cDNA or gDNA that came from T cells, B-cell-depleted T cells, or PBMCs.

This sequence was found in a woman older than 75 with active COVID-19. The V and J genes are TRBV19 and TRBJ2-7, with TRBD2 identical over 9 bases. The sequencing sample was made of peripheral blood. CDR3 sequence (DNA): TGTGCCAGTAGTATGGGCGGCGGGAGGGCCTCCGAGCAGTACTTC. It codes for CASSMGGGRASEQYF.